This T cell receptor beta chain was captured in a study of graft-versus-host responses after intestinal transplantation. The overall study: Recipients received multivisceral, liver-intestinal, or isolated intestinal transplants. Regarding the study as a whole: Recipient marrow harbored GvH clones, some of which surfaced first in ileum or blood.

TCRdb's copy holds only in-frame clones and misses some; the assay was immunoSEQ multiplex PCR. This table has 12,000 or so clones, approximately 89% appearing once. For this clone: Its antigen is still unknown.

Time point in this sample: postoperative day 105 after intestinal transplantation (dayNNNN = postoperative day). Sequencing was performed on PBMCs, taken 105 days after intestinal transplantation. The source of this sequence is a human patient who received an intestinal transplant, so some T cells may come from the graft donor.

The CDR3 DNA sequence: TGTGCCAGCAGCTTAGATTGGGACATCGATGATACGCAGTATTTT. Translated: CASSLDWDIDDTQYF. This chain links TRBV11-2 with TRBJ2-3, with D perhaps TRBD1 (6 bases). Per the germline V gene, CDR1 is SGHAT and CDR2 is FQNNGV. With 0 bases removed from V and 6 bases from J, the gap between germline ends came to 13 bases. The CDR3 runs 15 residues.